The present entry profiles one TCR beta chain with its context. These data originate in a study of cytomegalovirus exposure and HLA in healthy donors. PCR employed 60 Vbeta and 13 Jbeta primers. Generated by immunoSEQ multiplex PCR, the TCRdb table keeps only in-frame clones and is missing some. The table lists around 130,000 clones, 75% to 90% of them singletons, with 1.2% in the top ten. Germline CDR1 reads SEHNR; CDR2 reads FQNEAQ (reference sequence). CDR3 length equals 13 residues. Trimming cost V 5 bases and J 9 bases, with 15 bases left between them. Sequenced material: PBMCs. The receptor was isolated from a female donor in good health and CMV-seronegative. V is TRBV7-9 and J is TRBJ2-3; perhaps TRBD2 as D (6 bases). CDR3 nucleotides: TGTGCCAGCAGCCTACCCCCCCTAGCGACGCAGTATTTT. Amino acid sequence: CASSLPPLATQYF.